One and the same sample provided the 20 T cell receptor beta chains below, sequenced in a study of blood T cell repertoires in COVID-19. TCRdb's table, derived via immunoSEQ multiplex PCR, lists solely in-frame clones and lacks some. Among about 68,000 clones listed, 90% to 95% were seen once. Material: peripheral blood. These receptors were taken from a middle-aged man with COVID-19, enrolled during active disease.

The chain is built from TRBV7-8 and TRBJ2-6, with a possible D match to TRBD2 (6 bases). The CDR3 totals 14 residues. V lost 4 bases and J lost 4, with 8 bases in between. In germline, CDR1 is SGHVS, CDR2 FQNEAQ. The CDR3 coding sequence is TGTGCCAGCAGCTCGGGGGACGGGGCCAACGTCCTGACTTTC. It yields the protein CASSSGDGANVLTF.

This clone was seen a single time. J is TRBJ1-2 and V is TRBV11-2; no firm D call. This CDR3 has 14 amino acids. Deletions cut 1 base from V and 3 bases from J, with 9 bases between. Germline CDR1 reads SGHAT; CDR2 reads FQNNGV. As DNA, the CDR3 is TGTGCCAGCAGCTTAGTGACACCCGACTATGGCTACACCTTC. Protein sequence: CASSLVTPDYGYTF. Based on the CDR3 plus reference TRBV11-2 and TRBJ1-2, the full variable domain is EAGVAQSPRYKIIEKRQSVAFWCNPISGHATLYWYQQILGQGPKLLIQFQNNGVVDDSQLPKDRFSAERLKGVDSTLKIQPAKLEDSAVYLCASSLVTPDYGYTFGSGTRLTVV.

This chain uses TRBV24-1 with TRBJ2-7, with TRBD1 identical over 10 bases. V gave up 8 bases and J gave up 0 bases; unmatched junction bases: 12. CDR1 is KGHDR and CDR2 is SFDVKD in the germline V gene. This CDR3 has 17 amino acids. CDR3 sequence: CATTSPGTGASSYEQYF. CDR3 nucleotides: TGTGCCACCACGAGTCCCGGGACAGGGGCGAGCTCCTACGAGCAGTACTTC.

The chain employs TRBV28 and TRBJ1-1, with a tentative D call TRBD1 (5 bases). The germline V gene has CDR1 MDHEN and CDR2 SYDVKM. The V and J ends lost 5 bases and 1 base respectively, with 20 bases between them. This CDR3 has 17 amino acids. CDR3 sequence: CASSAPGSQRGNTEAFF. The CDR3 bases are TGTGCCAGCAGTGCTCCAGGGTCCCAGCGCGGGAACACTGAAGCTTTCTTT.

The rearrangement links TRBV21-1 to TRBJ1-2. TRBV21-1 is deemed a pseudogene. The CDR3 is 18 residues long. The CDR3 reads CASSKGLYGGNKSYGYTF. The CDR3 region has the DNA TGTGCCAGCAGCAAAGGACTCTATGGCGGGAACAAGAGCTATGGCTACACCTTC.

This chain connects TRBV5-1 to TRBJ1-1, with D tentatively TRBD1 (6 bases). Trimming took 0 bases from V and 12 from J, leaving 12 bases between them. CDR3 length: 12 amino acids. Germline-derived CDR1 and CDR2 are SGHRS and YFSETQ. CDR3: CASSLEQGATFF. The CDR3 DNA is TGCGCCAGCAGCTTGGAACAGGGTGCAACTTTCTTT.

The chain couples TRBV27 to TRBJ2-7; 9 bases agree with TRBD1. The CDR3 covers 15 residues. The V segment lost 4 bases and the J segment 1 base; nucleotides outside the gene matches: 5. Germline V gives CDR1 MNHEY, CDR2 SMNVEV (reference sequence). Written as DNA, the CDR3 is TGTGCCAGCAGTTCGCTGACAGGGGGGTCCTACGAGCAGTACTTC. Translation gives CASSSLTGGSYEQYF.

This clone was observed a few times. The gene calls are TRBV28 and TRBJ1-1; 8 nucleotides line up with TRBD1. With V trimmed by 6 bases and J by 5 bases, 8 bases remained unmatched. The germline V gene encodes CDR1 MDHEN and CDR2 SYDVKM. The CDR3 covers 14 residues. As DNA, the CDR3 is TGTGCCAGCAGAACCAGACAGGGGAGGACTGAAGCTTTCTTT. This encodes CASRTRQGRTEAFF.

The V gene is TRBV5-1, the J gene TRBJ2-2; the D gene is possibly TRBD1 (5 bases). Deletions cut 7 bases from V and 3 bases from J, with 16 bases between. Germline V gene lookup returns CDR1 SGHRS and CDR2 YFSETQ. This CDR3 comprises 15 residues. The CDR3, as DNA: TGCGCCAGCGTCGAGGCAGGGATCGACACCGGGGAGCTGTTTTTT. It codes for CASVEAGIDTGELFF.

This clone appeared a single time. This chain connects TRBV3-1 (or the pseudogene TRBV3-2) to TRBJ1-1; 8 bases are a match to TRBD1. The CDR3 is 14 residues long. V lost 3 bases to trimming and J lost 4 bases; unmatched junction nucleotides: 4. The V gene's germline CDR1 is LGHDT and CDR2 YNNKEL (reference sequence). Here the CDR3 DNA reads TGTGCCAGCAGCCATGGACAGGGTGGCACTGAAGCTTTCTTT. Translated: CASSHGQGGTEAFF.

The chain recombines TRBV12-5 with TRBJ2-1; 8 nucleotides agree with TRBD2. Per germline, CDR1 LGHNT and CDR2 FRNRAP. With V trimmed by 9 bases and J by 4 bases, 8 bases remained unmatched. The CDR3 covers 14 residues. For the CDR3, the DNA is TGTGCTAGCGGAGGGGGACTAGAATACAATGAGCAGTTCTTC. Protein: CASGGGLEYNEQFF.

The CDR3 DNA reads as TGTGCCAGCAAACAACAGGGGGCAAAATTGAATGGCTACACCTTC. Amino acids: CASKQQGAKLNGYTF. The V gene is TRBV6-5, the J gene TRBJ1-2; 9 bases align to TRBD1. The germline CDR1 and CDR2 sequences are MNHEY and SVGAGI. The CDR3 totals 15 residues. With 7 bases clipped from V and 6 bases from J, the junction kept 12 bases outside the gene matches.

The CDR3 loop is CSVEAVENSYEQYF. The CDR3 DNA follows: TGCAGCGTTGAAGCCGTAGAGAACTCCTACGAGCAGTACTTC. This chain uses TRBV29-1 with TRBJ2-7; D is ambiguous. CDR3 length: 14 residues. Germline values: CDR1 SQVTM, CDR2 ANQGSEA. Trimming shortened V by 1 base and J by 0 bases, and 10 bases separated the two germline ends.

This rearrangement joins TRBV7-9 to TRBJ2-6; 8 bases agree with TRBD1. The J segment lost 0 bases and the V segment lost 7 bases, leaving 5 bases of the junction unmatched. The CDR3 length is 16 residues. Germline assignment: CDR1 SEHNR and CDR2 FQNEAQ (reference sequence). CDR3 sequence: CASNDRGGSGANVLTF. As DNA, the CDR3 is TGTGCCAGCAACGACAGGGGTGGCTCTGGGGCCAACGTCCTGACTTTC.

This sequence joins TRBV3-1 (or the pseudogene TRBV3-2) and TRBJ2-2; no definite D call. The CDR3 runs 14 residues. Trimming shortened V by 1 base and J by 0 bases, and 3 bases separated the two germline ends. Per germline, CDR1 LGHDT and CDR2 YNNKEL (reference sequence). The CDR3 DNA follows: TGTGCCAGCAGCCAAGCTACGAACACCGGGGAGCTGTTTTTT. It encodes CASSQATNTGELFF.

V usage is TRBV6-2 or TRBV6-3 and J usage is TRBJ2-1, with TRBD2 as a possible D gene (6 bases). Germline-derived CDR1 and CDR2 are MNHEY and SVGEGT. The CDR3 has 17 amino acids. V was pared by 2 bases and J by 7 bases, with 21 bases between. The CDR3 loop reads CASSYEGGAGVWNEQFF. Here the CDR3 DNA reads TGTGCCAGCAGTTACGAGGGCGGGGCTGGGGTTTGGAATGAGCAGTTCTTC.

This clone came up once. This chain connects TRBV12-5 to TRBJ1-5; D unclear. The CDR3 extends over 10 amino acids. The V end lost 3 bases, the J end lost 8 bases, and 2 bases lay between the germline ends. Germline V gives CDR1 LGHNT, CDR2 FRNRAP. The CDR3 coding sequence is TGTGCTAGTGGTTTTAAGCCCCAGCATTTT. Protein: CASGFKPQHF.

Here the CDR3 reads CASSKQGALYGYTF. The CDR3, as DNA: TGTGCCAGCAGTAAACAGGGCGCCCTCTATGGCTACACCTTC. The V gene is TRBV25-1, the J gene TRBJ1-2; D is perhaps TRBD1 (6 bases). V lost 5 bases and J 4 bases, leaving 14 bases between the germline ends. Germline CDR1 and CDR2: MGHDK and SYGVNS. This CDR3 region has 14 residues.

The chain has TRBV4-1 and TRBJ2-3; 11 bases agree with TRBD2. Trimming cost V 5 bases and J 6 bases; bases outside gene matches: 7. The V gene's germline CDR1 is MGHRA and CDR2 YSYEKL. The CDR3 extends over 15 amino acids. Here the CDR3 DNA reads TGCGCCAGCAGCGAGACTAGCGGGGCCGGGGATACGCAGTATTTT. Residues: CASSETSGAGDTQYF.

The chain employs TRBV19 and TRBJ1-2; the D gene is possibly TRBD1 (5 bases). This CDR3 region has 12 residues. Germline CDR1 is LNHDA and CDR2 is SQIVND (reference sequence). V was trimmed by 9 bases and J by 8 bases, leaving 16 bases between them. In nucleotides, the CDR3 is TGTGCCAGCGCCCGAAGGGAGGGGGGCTACACCTTC. Translation: CASARREGGYTF.